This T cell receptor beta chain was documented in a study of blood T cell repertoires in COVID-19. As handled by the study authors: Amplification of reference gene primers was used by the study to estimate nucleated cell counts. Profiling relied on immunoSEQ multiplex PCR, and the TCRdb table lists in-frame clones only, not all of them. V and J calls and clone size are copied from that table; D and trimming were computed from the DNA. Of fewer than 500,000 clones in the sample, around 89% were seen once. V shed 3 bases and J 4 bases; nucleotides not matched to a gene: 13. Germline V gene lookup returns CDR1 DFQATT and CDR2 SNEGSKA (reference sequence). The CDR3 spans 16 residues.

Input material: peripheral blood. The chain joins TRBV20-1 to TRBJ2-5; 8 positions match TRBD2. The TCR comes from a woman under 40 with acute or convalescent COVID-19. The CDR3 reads CSASQVRGGPGETQYF. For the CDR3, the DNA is TGCAGTGCTAGTCAGGTCCGGGGGGGCCCCGGAGAGACCCAGTACTTC.